What follows is one TCR beta chain and its context. The ends were cut back, 0 bases at V and 10 bases at J, with 13 bases in the middle. Germline lookup yields CDR1 MGHRA and CDR2 YSYEKL. This CDR3 has 14 residues. Original processing notes: Quantification of nucleated cells was approximated via reference gene primer amplification. Produced via immunoSEQ multiplex PCR; TCRdb's table is partial and in-frame only. V and J calls and clone size are given by that table; D and trimming were obtained from the DNA. The profile shows 130,000 or so clones, around 83% of them singletons. This entry comes from a study of blood T cell repertoires in COVID-19. Study details: The United States, Italy and Spain supplied acute and convalescent COVID-19 samples. Sample material is recorded as cDNA or gDNA derived from T cells, B-cell-depleted T cells, or PBMCs.

This TCR was sampled from a woman aged 55-70 years with acute or convalescent COVID-19. This chain uses TRBV4-1 with TRBJ2-1; D may be TRBD1 (6 bases). Input material: peripheral blood. The CDR3 region has the DNA TGCGCCAGCAGCCAAGAACAACAGGGCGGGGAGCAGTTCTTC. Translating it yields CASSQEQQGGEQFF.